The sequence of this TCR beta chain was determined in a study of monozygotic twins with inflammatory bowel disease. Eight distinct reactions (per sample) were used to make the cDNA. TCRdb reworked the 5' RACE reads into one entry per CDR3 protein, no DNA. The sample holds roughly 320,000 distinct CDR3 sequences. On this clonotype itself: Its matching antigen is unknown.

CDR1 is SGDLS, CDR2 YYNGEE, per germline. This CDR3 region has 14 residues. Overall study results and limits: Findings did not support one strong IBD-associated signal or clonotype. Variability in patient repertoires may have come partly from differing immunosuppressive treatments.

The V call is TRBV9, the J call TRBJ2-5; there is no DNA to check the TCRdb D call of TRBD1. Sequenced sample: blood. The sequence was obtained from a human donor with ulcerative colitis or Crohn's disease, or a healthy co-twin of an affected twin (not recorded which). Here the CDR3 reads CASSVGPPGETQYF.